This TCR beta chain was observed in a study of CD8+ T cells in alopecia areata. Sequencing used cDNA as its template, made by extracting RNA and reverse transcribing it. Measured with immunoSEQ multiplex PCR; TCRdb has only the in-frame clones, and not every one. The sample gives more than 200,000 clones, under 80% of which show up once; around 1.2% is in the top ten. Deletions cut 2 bases from V and 3 bases from J, with 8 bases between. The V gene's germline CDR1 is MGHDK and CDR2 SYGVNS. This CDR3 is 14 amino acids long. This clone was found a few times. Its antigen remains unknown. Both CD4+ and CD8+ T cells were separated by sorting PBMCs. Overall study results and limits: Between patients, shared TCR sequences were less clear than in mice. This was possibly due in part to HLA diversity in the patient population.

The source is a human donor with alopecia areata. The specimen was CD4+ T cells sorted from blood, collected at week 0. The chain uses TRBV25-1 and TRBJ1-5; D is possibly TRBD1 (6 bases). The CDR3: CASSEGQPNQPQHF. The CDR3 region has the DNA TGTGCCAGCAGTGAAGGACAGCCCAATCAGCCCCAGCATTTT.